The 9 T cell receptor beta chains below come from one sample, sequenced in a study of blood T cells in healthy people across ages. Through a sample-barcoded 5' primer and a J-beta primer mix, a second PCR was run for 7 to 11 cycles. TCRdb analysed the 5' RACE reads with MiXCR anew, one entry per CDR3 protein. The table records roughly 930,000 distinct CDR3 sequences, around 48% of them present only once. Specimen: blood. Every receptor here comes from a man between 25 and 39 years old in good health.

This rearrangement joins TRBV20-1 to TRBJ2-4; tentatively, D is TRBD2 (5 bases). Trimming shortened V by 6 bases and J by 7 bases, and 13 bases separated the two germline ends. The germline V gene encodes CDR1 DFQATT and CDR2 SNEGSKA (reference sequence). The CDR3 spans 12 residues. The CDR3 coding sequence is TGCAGTGCCACCCGCACGGGGAACATTCAGTACTTC. Its translation is CSATRTGNIQYF.

The chain couples TRBV11-2 to TRBJ2-3; D might be TRBD2 (6 bases). CDR3 length: 15 amino acids. The germline CDR1 and CDR2 sequences are SGHAT and FQNNGV. V was trimmed by 8 bases and J by 4 bases, leaving 19 bases between them. CDR3 residues: CASGGWGVDADTQYF. The CDR3 DNA reads TGTGCCAGCGGAGGGTGGGGGGTTGATGCAGATACGCAGTATTTT.

J is TRBJ2-1 and V is TRBV7-2; TRBD2 matches 9 bases. This CDR3 is built from 15 residues. Losses at the gene ends were 4 bases for V and 7 bases for J; bases not matched to a gene: 8. The germline gives CDR1 SGHTA, CDR2 FQGNSA. DNA of the CDR3: TGTGCCAGCAGCTGCGGGGGGGCCGTCGCTAATGAGCAGTTCTTC. Translating gives CASSCGGAVANEQFF.

The CDR3 region has the DNA TGTGCCAGCAGATCTAAGACTAGCGGGAGCTTTGATACGCAGTATTTT. It codes for CASRSKTSGSFDTQYF. The chain couples TRBV11-1 to TRBJ2-3; 12 bases are shared with TRBD2. V lost 6 bases, J lost 6 bases, and 10 bases stayed unmatched. Germline V gene lookup returns CDR1 SGHAT and CDR2 FQDESV (reference sequence). CDR3 length equals 16 residues.

This clonotype was picked up one time. This chain connects TRBV20-1 to TRBJ1-6, with 10 bases that match TRBD1. This CDR3 region has 14 residues. Germline V CDR1 and CDR2: DFQATT, SNEGSKA (reference sequence). Losses at the gene ends were 6 bases for V and 8 bases for J; bases not matched to a gene: 7. CDR3 bases: TGCAGTGCCGACACCGGGACAGGGGATTCACCCCTCCACTTT. Its translation: CSADTGTGDSPLHF.

CDR3 sequence reads: CASSPNRAGNSPLHF. As DNA, the CDR3 is TGTGCCAGCAGCCCCAACAGGGCGGGAAATTCACCCCTCCACTTT. The chain links TRBV7-9 to TRBJ1-6, with D possibly being TRBD1 (6 bases). Germline V gene data show CDR1 as SEHNR and CDR2 as FQNEAQ (reference sequence). The V gene lost 5 bases and the J gene lost 7 bases, with 15 bases spanning the gap. The CDR3 length is 15 residues. Full variable domain (rest looked up from reference TRBV7-9 and TRBJ1-6): DTGVSQNPRHKITKRGQNVTFRCDPISEHNRLYWYRQTLGQGPEFLTYFQNEAQLEKSRLLSDRFSAERPKGSFSTLEIQRTEQGDSAMYLCASSPNRAGNSPLHFGNGTRLTVT.

This clonotype was seen a handful of times. This chain joins TRBV28 and TRBJ2-7; the match to TRBD2 covers 7 bases. V was clipped by 5 bases and J by 5 bases; unmatched bases: 6. This CDR3 is built from 13 residues. Germline V gene lookup returns CDR1 MDHEN and CDR2 SYDVKM. The CDR3 coding sequence is TGTGCCAGCAGTCCGGGGGGTATCAACGAGCAGTACTTC. It yields the protein CASSPGGINEQYF.

This clonotype turned up a few times. The chain combines TRBV12-3 or TRBV12-4 with TRBJ1-5; D unresolved. The CDR3 has 12 amino acids. The V end was cut by 6 bases, the J end by 7 bases, with 10 bases between. This CDR3 reads CASRLRRQPQHF. The DNA for the CDR3 is TGTGCCAGCAGACTTCGACGCCAGCCCCAGCATTTT.

The CDR3 coding sequence is TGTGCCAGCAGCCAATTTTTAGGGACCTACGAGCAGTACTTC. It translates to CASSQFLGTYEQYF. The gene calls are TRBV14 and TRBJ2-7, with D unclear. Trimming left V 2 bases short and J 2 bases short, with 10 bases between. CDR3 length: 14 residues. CDR1 is SGHDN and CDR2 is FVKESK in the germline V gene.